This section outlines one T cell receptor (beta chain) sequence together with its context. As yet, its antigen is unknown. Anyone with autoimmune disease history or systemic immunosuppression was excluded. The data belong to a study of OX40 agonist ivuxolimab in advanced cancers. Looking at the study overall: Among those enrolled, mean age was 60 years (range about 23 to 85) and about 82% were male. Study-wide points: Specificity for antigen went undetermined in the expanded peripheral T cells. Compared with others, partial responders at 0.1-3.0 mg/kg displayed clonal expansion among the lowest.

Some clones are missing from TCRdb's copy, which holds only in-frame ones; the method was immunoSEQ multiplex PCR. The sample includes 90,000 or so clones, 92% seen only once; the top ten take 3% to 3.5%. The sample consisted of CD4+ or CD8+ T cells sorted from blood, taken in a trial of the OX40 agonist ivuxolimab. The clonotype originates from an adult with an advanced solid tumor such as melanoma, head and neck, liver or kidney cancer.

CDR3 sequence: CASSPGTLLSYEQYF. CDR3 nucleotides: TGTGCCAGCAGCCCGGGTACTCTACTCTCCTACGAGCAGTACTTC. The chain recombines TRBV5-4 with TRBJ2-7, with no clear D. Trimming removed 4 bases from V and 0 bases from J, with 14 bases in between. The CDR3 covers 15 residues. Germline lookup yields CDR1 SGHNT and CDR2 YYREEE (reference sequence).